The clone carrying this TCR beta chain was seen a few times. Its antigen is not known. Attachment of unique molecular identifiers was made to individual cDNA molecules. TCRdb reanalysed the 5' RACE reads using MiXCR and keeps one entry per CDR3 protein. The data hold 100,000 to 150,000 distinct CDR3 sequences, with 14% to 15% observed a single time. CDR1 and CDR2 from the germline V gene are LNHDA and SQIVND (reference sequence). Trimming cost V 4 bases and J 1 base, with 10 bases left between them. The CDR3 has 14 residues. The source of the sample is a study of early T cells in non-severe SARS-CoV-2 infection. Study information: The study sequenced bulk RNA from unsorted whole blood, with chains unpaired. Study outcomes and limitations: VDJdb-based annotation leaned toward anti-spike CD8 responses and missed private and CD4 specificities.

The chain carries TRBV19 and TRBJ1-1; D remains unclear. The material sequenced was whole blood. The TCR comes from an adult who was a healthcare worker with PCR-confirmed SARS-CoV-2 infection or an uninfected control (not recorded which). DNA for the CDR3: TGTGCCAGTAGTAAGCGGGCTGGGAACACTGAAGCTTTCTTT. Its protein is CASSKRAGNTEAFF.